The 23 T cell receptor beta chains below were found in one sample sequenced in a study of shared clonotypes between healthy human individuals. Produced via immunoSEQ multiplex PCR; TCRdb's table is partial and in-frame only. This sample has 1.4 million or so clones; roughly 98.5% occur once, and the top ten carry about 0.35%. Specimen: naive CD4+ T cells sorted from blood. As to subset: CD45RA+ positively selected. Receptor source: a man aged 25 to 40 in good health.

V usage is TRBV6-6 and J usage is TRBJ1-5; no definite D call. Germline assignment: CDR1 MNHNY and CDR2 SVGAGI (reference sequence). This CDR3 region has 13 residues. V lost 3 bases and J lost 3, with 6 bases in between. As DNA, the CDR3 is TGTGCCAGCAGTTATGAGCACAATCAGCCCCAGCATTTT. This translates into CASSYEHNQPQHF.

The chain has TRBV4-1 and TRBJ1-2; D not certain. The CDR3 has 15 amino acids. V lost 0 bases to trimming and J lost 3 bases, with 11 bases between them. CDR1 MGHRA and CDR2 YSYEKL come from the germline V gene. The CDR3 protein is CASSQDLGPDYGYTF. CDR3 bases: TGCGCCAGCAGCCAAGATCTTGGGCCAGACTATGGCTACACCTTC.

The genes are TRBV7-2 and TRBJ2-7; D is unclear. Germline V gene data show CDR1 as SGHTA and CDR2 as FQGNSA. The CDR3 totals 12 residues. V was cut by 7 bases and J by 4 bases, with 11 bases left in between. The CDR3, as DNA: TGTGCCAGCACCTTGACATTTTACGAGCAGTACTTC. Its protein is CASTLTFYEQYF.

J is TRBJ2-7 and V is TRBV7-9, with TRBD2 as a possible D gene (5 bases). This CDR3 comprises 14 residues. Trimming removed 5 bases at V and 6 bases at J, with 17 bases between. Germline V gives CDR1 SEHNR, CDR2 FQNEAQ (reference sequence). Here the CDR3 reads CASSPVAGKREQYF. The CDR3 region has the DNA TGTGCCAGCAGCCCCGTAGCCGGGAAACGCGAGCAGTACTTC.

This sequence joins TRBV5-6 and TRBJ1-5, with a tentative D call TRBD1 (5 bases). Per germline, CDR1 SGHDT and CDR2 YYEEEE. The CDR3 totals 13 residues. V was clipped by 3 bases and J by 3 bases, with 7 bases between them. The CDR3 nucleotides are TGTGCCAGCAGCTCGGGGACCAATCAGCCCCAGCATTTT. Translated, it gives CASSSGTNQPQHF.

The chain has TRBV21-1 and TRBJ2-7; the D call of TRBD2 is as the table states it, not checked on the DNA. TRBV21-1 is reported as a pseudogene. This CDR3 contains 15 residues. DNA of the CDR3: TGTGCCAGCAGCAAAGGGGGGACTAGCGGTTACGAGCAGTACTTC. Protein: CASSKGGTSGYEQYF.

The gene calls are TRBV6-5 and TRBJ1-5, with TRBD1 as a possible D gene (6 bases). The V end was cut by 6 bases, the J end by 4 bases, with 16 bases between. Germline lookup yields CDR1 MNHEY and CDR2 SVGAGI. The CDR3 is 15 residues long. The CDR3 nucleotides read TGTGCCAGCAGGGCGGGGGGGGCGCCGAATCAGCCCCAGCATTTT. Amino acids: CASRAGGAPNQPQHF.

The chain is built from TRBV25-1 and TRBJ2-7, with no clear D. The V end was cut by 0 bases, the J end by 2 bases, with 8 bases between. CDR3 length: 14 amino acids. The germline gives CDR1 MGHDK, CDR2 SYGVNS. CDR3 amino acids: CASSEYERAYEQYF. The DNA for the CDR3 is TGTGCCAGCAGTGAATATGAGAGAGCCTACGAGCAGTACTTC.

Here the CDR3 reads CASSLHKGPAKNIQYF. In DNA, the CDR3 is TGTGCCAGCAGCTTACACAAGGGGCCAGCCAAAAACATTCAGTACTTC. V usage is TRBV28 and J usage is TRBJ2-4; tentative D call: TRBD1 (5 bases). Germline CDR1 and CDR2: MDHEN and SYDVKM. Trimming stripped 6 bases from V and 0 bases from J, with 15 bases between. There are 16 residues in the CDR3.

The rearrangement uses TRBV29-1 and TRBJ2-3, with a weak D call TRBD2 (5 bases). Germline values: CDR1 SQVTM, CDR2 ANQGSEA. The CDR3 totals 13 residues. V lost 7 bases to trimming and J lost 2 bases, with 13 bases between them. CDR3 in amino acids: CSEAGGPTDTQYF. CDR3 coding DNA: TGCAGCGAGGCGGGCGGACCCACAGATACGCAGTATTTT.

The rearrangement joins TRBV21-1 to TRBJ2-1; the table's D call, TRBD2, was not checked against the DNA. TRBV21-1 is designated a pseudogene. CDR3 length: 19 amino acids. DNA for the CDR3: TGTGCCAGCAGCAAAGCGCAGGGATTAGCGGGAGGCTCCTACAATGAGCAGTTCTTC. This sequence encodes CASSKAQGLAGGSYNEQFF.

The gene calls are TRBV9 and TRBJ2-7; TRBD2 matches at 9 bases. The J segment lost 3 bases and the V segment lost 0 bases, leaving 13 bases of the junction unmatched. The length of the CDR3 is 18 residues. Germline V CDR1 and CDR2: SGDLS, YYNGEE. CDR3 loop: CASSVAGNPVAGDYEQYF. Written as DNA, the CDR3 is TGTGCCAGCAGCGTAGCTGGGAACCCCGTAGCGGGAGACTACGAGCAGTACTTC.

This chain connects TRBV28 to TRBJ1-5; unclear D gene. In germline, CDR1 is MDHEN, CDR2 SYDVKM. This CDR3 is built from 13 residues. Trimming took off 1 base at V and 3 bases at J, with 4 bases between the two ends. The CDR3 loop reads CASSLFLNQPQHF. CDR3 in DNA: TGTGCCAGCAGTTTATTCCTCAATCAGCCCCAGCATTTT.

The chain has TRBV5-1 and TRBJ2-5, with D perhaps matching TRBD1 or TRBD2 (5 bases each). The V gene's germline CDR1 is SGHRS and CDR2 YFSETQ. This CDR3 has 13 amino acids. Trimming cost V 4 bases and J 5 bases, with 12 bases left between them. CDR3 residues: CASSRDGMETQYF. The CDR3 nucleotides read TGCGCCAGCAGCCGGGACGGTATGGAGACCCAGTACTTC.

This clone showed up just once. The chain combines TRBV25-1 with TRBJ1-1; D is undetermined. The CDR3 length is 13 residues. The germline V gene has CDR1 MGHDK and CDR2 SYGVNS. V lost 4 bases and J lost 6, with 12 bases in between. CDR3 DNA sequence: TGTGCCAGCAGTGCCATCGCTGGGGCTGAAGCTTTCTTT. This translates into CASSAIAGAEAFF.

The chain couples TRBV14 to TRBJ2-5, with D unresolved. V lost 5 bases and J 1 base, leaving 17 bases between the germline ends. The V gene's germline CDR1 is SGHDN and CDR2 FVKESK. The CDR3 contains 16 residues. CDR3 bases: TGTGCCAGCAGCGAGAGCATCCGGGTCCTCCAAGAGACCCAGTACTTC. Residues: CASSESIRVLQETQYF.

In the case of this clone: Mismatch with germline at one junction end may stem from a read error. The chain employs TRBV7-9 and TRBJ2-7; D remains unclear. The CDR3 length is 14 residues. The germline V gene has CDR1 SEHNR and CDR2 FQNEAQ (reference sequence). The CDR3 region has the DNA TGTGCCAGCAGCTTAGAGGTACAGTCCTCCGAGCAGTACTTC. As protein: CASSLEVQSSEQYF.

This rearrangement joins TRBV18 to TRBJ1-1; weak D call: TRBD1 (5 bases). CDR1 and CDR2 (germline): KGHSH, LQKENI. V was cut by 3 bases and J by 4 bases, with 15 bases left in between. The CDR3 length is 15 residues. CDR3 in amino acids: CASSPLGGEVTEAFF. In DNA form, the CDR3 reads TGTGCCAGCTCACCTTTGGGGGGGGAAGTCACTGAAGCTTTCTTT.

The chain uses TRBV18 and TRBJ2-3; 8 bases align to TRBD1. J was trimmed by 5 bases and V by 4 bases; bases with no gene match: 5. This CDR3 region has 14 residues. CDR1 is KGHSH, CDR2 LQKENI, per germline. The CDR3 bases are TGTGCCAGCTCACAGACAGGGGCGGGAGATACGCAGTATTTT. Its protein product is CASSQTGAGDTQYF.

This chain uses TRBV30 with TRBJ2-7; 8 positions match TRBD1. This CDR3 contains 13 residues. CDR1 GTSNPN and CDR2 SVGIG come from the germline V gene (reference sequence). The CDR3 reads CAWGLQGAYEQYF. The CDR3 DNA reads TGTGCTTGGGGGCTCCAGGGGGCTTACGAGCAGTACTTC.

Details on this clone: Other DNA variants within this sample encode the same CDR3. This chain links TRBV11-3 with TRBJ2-7; 7 bases align to TRBD2. The germline CDR1 and CDR2 sequences are SGHNT and YENEEA. V shed 1 base, J shed 3 bases, and the junction held 0 bases outside the gene matches. The CDR3 loop spans 13 amino acids. The CDR3 DNA sequence: TGTGCCAGCAGCTTAGGGACTAGCTACGAGCAGTACTTC. It is translated as CASSLGTSYEQYF. Full variable domain (rest looked up from reference TRBV11-3 and TRBJ2-7): EAGVVQSPRYKIIEKKQPVAFWCNPISGHNTLYWYLQNLGQGPELLIRYENEEAVDDSQLPKDRFSAERLKGVDSTLKIQPAELGDSAVYLCASSLGTSYEQYFGPGTRLTVT.

V is TRBV6-6 and J is TRBJ2-3, with D uncertain. V shed 5 bases and J shed 3 bases, with 9 bases lying between them. The CDR3 runs to 13 residues. Germline-derived CDR1 and CDR2 are MNHNY and SVGAGI (reference sequence). The CDR3 is CASSPRWTDTQYF. CDR3 nucleotide sequence: TGTGCCAGCAGTCCACGTTGGACAGATACGCAGTATTTT.

The chain combines TRBV5-1 with TRBJ2-7; either TRBD1 or TRBD2 may supply D (5 bases each). The germline CDR1 and CDR2 sequences are SGHRS and YFSETQ. Trimming took off 6 bases at V and 4 bases at J, with 14 bases between the two ends. The length of the CDR3 is 13 residues. Written as DNA, the CDR3 is TGCGCCAGCACGCCAAGCGGACAATACGAGCAGTACTTC. Its protein is CASTPSGQYEQYF.